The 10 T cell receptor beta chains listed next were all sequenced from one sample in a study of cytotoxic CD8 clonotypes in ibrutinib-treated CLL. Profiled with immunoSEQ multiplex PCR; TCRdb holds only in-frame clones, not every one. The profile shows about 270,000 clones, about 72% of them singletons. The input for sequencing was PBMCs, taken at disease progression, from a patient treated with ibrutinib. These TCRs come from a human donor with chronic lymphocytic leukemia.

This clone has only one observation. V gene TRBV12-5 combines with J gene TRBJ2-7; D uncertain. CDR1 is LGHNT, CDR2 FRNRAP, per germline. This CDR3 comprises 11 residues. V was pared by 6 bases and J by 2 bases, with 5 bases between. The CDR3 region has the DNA TGTGCTAGTGGACCCACCTACGAGCAGTACTTC. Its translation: CASGPTYEQYF.

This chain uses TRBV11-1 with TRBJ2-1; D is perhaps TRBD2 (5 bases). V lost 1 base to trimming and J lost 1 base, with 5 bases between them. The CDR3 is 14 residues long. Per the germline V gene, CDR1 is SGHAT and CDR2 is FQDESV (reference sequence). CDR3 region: CASSLGESYNEQFF. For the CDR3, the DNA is TGTGCCAGCAGCTTAGGGGAGTCCTACAATGAGCAGTTCTTC.

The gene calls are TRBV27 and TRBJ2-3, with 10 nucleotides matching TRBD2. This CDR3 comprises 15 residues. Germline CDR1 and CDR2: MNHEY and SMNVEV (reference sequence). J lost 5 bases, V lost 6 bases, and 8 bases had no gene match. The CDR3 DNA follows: TGTGCCAGCAGAAGCGGGGGGGGTGCACGAGATACGCAGTATTTT. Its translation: CASRSGGGARDTQYF.

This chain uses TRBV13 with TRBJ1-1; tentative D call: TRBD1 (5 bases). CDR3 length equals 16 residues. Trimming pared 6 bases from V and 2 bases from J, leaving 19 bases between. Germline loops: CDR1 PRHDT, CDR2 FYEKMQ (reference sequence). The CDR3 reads CASSRTGLTSNTEAFF. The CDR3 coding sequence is TGTGCCAGCAGTCGTACAGGACTGACATCAAACACTGAAGCTTTCTTT.

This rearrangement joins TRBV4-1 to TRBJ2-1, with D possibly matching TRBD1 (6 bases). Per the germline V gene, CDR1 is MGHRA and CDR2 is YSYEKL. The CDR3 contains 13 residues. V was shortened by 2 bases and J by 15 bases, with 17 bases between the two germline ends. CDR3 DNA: TGCGCCAGCAGCCAATTGCCAGGGGACGATCCGTTCTTC. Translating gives CASSQLPGDDPFF.

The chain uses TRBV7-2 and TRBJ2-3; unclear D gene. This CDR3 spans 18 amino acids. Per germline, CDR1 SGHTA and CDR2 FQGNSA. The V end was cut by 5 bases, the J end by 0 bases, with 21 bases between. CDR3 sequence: CASSPTPRGATSTDTQYF. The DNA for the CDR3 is TGTGCCAGCAGCCCTACCCCCCGCGGAGCGACTAGCACAGATACGCAGTATTTT.

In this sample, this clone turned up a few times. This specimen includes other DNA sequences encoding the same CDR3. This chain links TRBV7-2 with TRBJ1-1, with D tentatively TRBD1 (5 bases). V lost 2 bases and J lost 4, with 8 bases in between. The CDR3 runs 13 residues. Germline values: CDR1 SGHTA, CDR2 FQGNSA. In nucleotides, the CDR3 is TGTGCCAGCAGCTTAACCAGGGCCACTGAAGCTTTCTTT. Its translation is CASSLTRATEAFF.

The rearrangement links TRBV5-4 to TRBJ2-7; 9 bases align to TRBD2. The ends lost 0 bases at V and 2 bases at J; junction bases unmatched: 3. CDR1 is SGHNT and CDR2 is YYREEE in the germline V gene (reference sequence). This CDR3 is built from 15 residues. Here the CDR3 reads CASSLVPSGAYEQYF. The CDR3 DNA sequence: TGTGCCAGCAGCTTGGTTCCTAGCGGGGCCTACGAGCAGTACTTC.

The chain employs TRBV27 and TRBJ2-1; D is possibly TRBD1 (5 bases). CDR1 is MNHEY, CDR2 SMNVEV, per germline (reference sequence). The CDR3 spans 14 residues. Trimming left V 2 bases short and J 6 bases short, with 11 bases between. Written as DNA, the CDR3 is TGTGCCAGCAGTTTAGGGGCGTTGGGCAATGAGCAGTTCTTC. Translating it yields CASSLGALGNEQFF.

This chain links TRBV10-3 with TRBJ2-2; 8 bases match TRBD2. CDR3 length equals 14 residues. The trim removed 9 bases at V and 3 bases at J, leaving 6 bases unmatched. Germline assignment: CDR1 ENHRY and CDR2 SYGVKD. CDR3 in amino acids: CAMQGLVDTGELFF. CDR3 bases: TGTGCCATGCAGGGACTAGTGGACACCGGGGAGCTGTTTTTT.